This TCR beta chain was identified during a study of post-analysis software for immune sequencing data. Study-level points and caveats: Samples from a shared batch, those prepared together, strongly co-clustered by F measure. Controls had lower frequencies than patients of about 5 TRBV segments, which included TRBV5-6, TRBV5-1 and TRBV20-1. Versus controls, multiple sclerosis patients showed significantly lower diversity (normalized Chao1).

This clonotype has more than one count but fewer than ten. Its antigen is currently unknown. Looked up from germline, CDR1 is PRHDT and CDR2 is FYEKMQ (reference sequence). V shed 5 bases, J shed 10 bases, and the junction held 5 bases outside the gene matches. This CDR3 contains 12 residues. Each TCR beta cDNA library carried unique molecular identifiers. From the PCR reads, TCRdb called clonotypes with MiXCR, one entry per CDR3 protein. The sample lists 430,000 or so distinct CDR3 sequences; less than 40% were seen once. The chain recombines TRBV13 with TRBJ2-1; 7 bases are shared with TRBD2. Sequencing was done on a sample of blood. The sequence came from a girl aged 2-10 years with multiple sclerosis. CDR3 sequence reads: CASSPSGGEQFF. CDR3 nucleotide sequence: TGTGCCAGCAGCCCCTCGGGAGGCGAGCAGTTCTTC.